These 21 T cell receptor beta chains were sequenced from one sample in a study of control samples from healthy donors and cancer patients. The data were produced by immunoSEQ multiplex PCR, yet TCRdb's version contains in-frame clones alone and is incomplete. In the table there are approximately 70,000 clones, roughly 87% of which are singletons. Sequenced sample: PBMCs. These receptors were obtained from a man between 60 and 75 years old with colorectal cancer.

The chain is built from TRBV3-1 (or the pseudogene TRBV3-2) and TRBJ2-3, with 8 bases fitting TRBD1. CDR1 and CDR2 from the germline V gene are LGHDT and YNNKEL (reference sequence). The CDR3 has 14 residues. The V and J ends lost 4 bases and 6 bases, in that order; junction bases with no gene match: 6. DNA of the CDR3: TGTGCCAGCAGCCTGCAGGGGGCAGCGGATACGCAGTATTTT. Translated: CASSLQGAADTQYF.

J is TRBJ2-7 and V is TRBV27; 8 positions match TRBD1. The CDR3 runs 13 residues. J lost 7 bases, V lost 5 bases, and 7 bases had no gene match. Per the germline V gene, CDR1 is MNHEY and CDR2 is SMNVEV (reference sequence). This CDR3 is CASSVQGAGEQYF. The DNA of the CDR3 is TGTGCCAGCAGTGTCCAGGGGGCGGGTGAGCAGTACTTC.

This clone came up a few times. The chain is built from TRBV7-3 and TRBJ2-5, with D maybe TRBD1 (5 bases). The germline V gene has CDR1 SGHTA and CDR2 FQGTGA. V was pared by 3 bases and J by 7 bases, with 12 bases between. The CDR3 consists of 13 residues. CDR3 sequence reads: CASSFGATGTQYF. In nucleotides, the CDR3 is TGTGCCAGCAGCTTTGGGGCCACCGGGACCCAGTACTTC.

In its sample, this clone was seen once. The genes are TRBV6-5 and TRBJ2-7; 10 bases line up with TRBD2. Germline CDR1 is MNHEY and CDR2 is SVGAGI. The CDR3 sequence is 15 residues long. V lost 6 bases and J lost 3; bases outside the gene matches: 8. DNA for the CDR3: TGTGCCAGCAGGAATCTAGCGGGGGATGTCTACGAGCAGTACTTC. Translated, it gives CASRNLAGDVYEQYF.

This clone showed up just once. This sequence joins TRBV10-1 and TRBJ2-5; D tentatively reads TRBD1 or TRBD2 (6 bases each). Trimming cost V 0 bases and J 4 bases, with 9 bases left between them. Per germline, CDR1 WNHNN and CDR2 SYGVQD (reference sequence). The CDR3 has 14 amino acids. Here the CDR3 DNA reads TGCGCCAGCAGTGAGTCCTGGGGGGCAGAGACCCAGTACTTC. Amino acid sequence: CASSESWGAETQYF.

V is TRBV5-1 and J is TRBJ2-7, with 9 bases identical to TRBD1. The CDR3 totals 14 residues. Per the germline V gene, CDR1 is SGHRS and CDR2 is YFSETQ. V gave up 6 bases and J gave up 1 base; unmatched junction bases: 5. CDR3 in amino acids: CASKGGTGSYEQYF. The CDR3 DNA reads TGCGCCAGCAAAGGGGGGACAGGGTCCTACGAGCAGTACTTC.

This chain links TRBV7-2 with TRBJ2-3, with D possibly being TRBD1 or TRBD2 (6 bases each). This CDR3 comprises 14 residues. Germline assignment: CDR1 SGHTA and CDR2 FQGNSA. V was shortened by 5 bases and J by 0 bases, with 9 bases between the two germline ends. This CDR3 reads CASSRGVSTDTQYF. CDR3 DNA: TGTGCCAGCAGCAGGGGGGTCAGCACAGATACGCAGTATTTT.

V and J are TRBV7-8 and TRBJ2-7; TRBD1 matches 7 bases. The CDR3 runs to 13 residues. Per germline, CDR1 SGHVS and CDR2 FQNEAQ. Trimming removed 1 base from V and 12 bases from J; junction bases left unmatched: 9. CDR3: CASSLGPRGFMYF. DNA of the CDR3: TGTGCCAGCAGCTTAGGTCCCAGGGGGTTTATGTACTTC.

V is TRBV7-2 and J is TRBJ2-1, with 9 nucleotides matching TRBD2. This CDR3 is 16 amino acids long. Unmatched junction bases numbered 13, after V lost 5 bases and J lost 8 bases. The germline V gene encodes CDR1 SGHTA and CDR2 FQGNSA. The CDR3 region is CASSARGAGGGDEQFF. CDR3 DNA: TGTGCCAGCAGCGCCCGAGGAGCGGGGGGCGGGGATGAGCAGTTCTTC.

CDR3 loop: CASSYSIRTGVRETQYF. The CDR3 DNA reads TGTGCCAGCAGTTACTCGATACGTACAGGGGTTCGAGAGACCCAGTACTTC. V is TRBV6-2 or TRBV6-3 and J is TRBJ2-5; 7 bases map to TRBD1. The germline CDR1 and CDR2 sequences are MNHEY and SVGEGT. This CDR3 comprises 17 residues. V shed 0 bases, J shed 4 bases, and the junction held 11 bases outside the gene matches.

V usage is TRBV11-3 and J usage is TRBJ2-5; no clear D. The germline gives CDR1 SGHNT, CDR2 YENEEA. This CDR3 has 14 residues. V lost 1 base to trimming and J lost 5 bases, with 11 bases between them. The CDR3 is CASSLARIGETQYF. The CDR3 DNA sequence: TGTGCCAGCAGCTTAGCGCGGATAGGGGAGACCCAGTACTTC.

The chain links TRBV10-3 to TRBJ1-6, with D possibly being TRBD1 (5 bases). Germline CDR1 and CDR2: ENHRY and SYGVKD. The V end lost 2 bases, the J end lost 10 bases, and 15 bases lay between the germline ends. The CDR3 extends over 15 amino acids. This chain's CDR3 is CAISEIRQGRSPLHF. The CDR3 DNA reads TGTGCCATCAGTGAGATCCGGCAGGGTAGGTCACCCCTCCACTTT.

The V and J genes are TRBV6-6 and TRBJ2-7, with D perhaps matching TRBD1 or TRBD2 (6 bases each). V lost 4 bases to trimming and J lost 7 bases, with 17 bases between them. Germline CDR1 is MNHNY and CDR2 is SVGAGI (reference sequence). The CDR3 has 14 residues. CDR3 residues: CASSFGRGLGEQYF. CDR3 sequence (DNA): TGTGCCAGCAGTTTTGGCCGGGGGCTGGGGGAGCAGTACTTC.

Concerning this clone: Other DNA sequences in the same sample also yield this CDR3. The J gene is TRBJ2-7, the V gene TRBV14; 11 bases are shared with TRBD2. V was clipped by 3 bases and J by 6 bases; unmatched bases: 10. This CDR3 is built from 16 residues. CDR1 is SGHDN and CDR2 is FVKESK in the germline V gene. CDR3 sequence (DNA): TGTGCCAGCAGCCATGACCGACTAGCGGGGTACGGCGAGCAGTACTTC. This translates into CASSHDRLAGYGEQYF.

This chain joins TRBV19 and TRBJ2-1; D remains ambiguous. The V gene lost 10 bases and the J gene lost 9 bases, with 19 bases spanning the gap. This CDR3 is 13 amino acids long. The germline gives CDR1 LNHDA, CDR2 SQIVND (reference sequence). The CDR3 nucleotides are TGTGCCACCACATATGATGTCGTAAGTGAGCAGTTCTTC. Its translation is CATTYDVVSEQFF.

This clone was observed once. The rearrangement uses TRBV18 and TRBJ2-7; 9 bases align to TRBD2. After removal of 3 bases from V and 4 bases from J, the junction contained 10 bases not matched to a gene. The CDR3 consists of 16 residues. Germline V lookup: CDR1 KGHSH, CDR2 LQKENI. CDR3 bases: TGTGCCAGCTCACCCGGAGTTAGCGGGGGACTTTACGAGCAGTACTTC. It specifies CASSPGVSGGLYEQYF.

This rearrangement joins TRBV5-5 to TRBJ2-7; 8 bases fit TRBD1. The germline V gene has CDR1 SGHKS and CDR2 YYEKEE (reference sequence). V lost 1 base to trimming and J lost 1 base; unmatched junction nucleotides: 7. The CDR3 spans 16 residues. CDR3 sequence: CASSLRTGTTSYEQYF. CDR3 nucleotide sequence: TGTGCCAGCAGCTTGAGGACAGGGACGACTTCCTACGAGCAGTACTTC.

CDR3 region: CAWSVGGAGTEAFF. For the CDR3, the DNA is TGTGCCTGGAGTGTAGGGGGGGCAGGCACTGAAGCTTTCTTT. V gene TRBV30 combines with J gene TRBJ1-1; possible D gene TRBD1, 6 bases. Trimming removed 0 bases at V and 4 bases at J, with 12 bases between. CDR1 and CDR2 from the germline V gene are GTSNPN and SVGIG (reference sequence). The CDR3 sequence is 14 residues long.

The V gene is TRBV21-1, the J gene TRBJ2-2; the listed D gene, TRBD2, was not tested against the DNA. TRBV21-1 counts as a pseudogene. The CDR3 is made up of 20 amino acids. CDR3 loop: CASSKGVWRGGPRATGELFF. CDR3 coding DNA: TGTGCCAGCAGCAAAGGGGTCTGGCGGGGGGGCCCGAGAGCGACCGGGGAGCTGTTTTTT.

The chain links TRBV24-1 to TRBJ2-3; D is unresolved. Between the trimmed V and J ends, which lost 0 bases and 3 bases, there was a span of 3 bases. Germline values: CDR1 KGHDR, CDR2 SFDVKD. This CDR3 has 13 residues. Here the CDR3 DNA reads TGTGCCACCAGTGATTTGGGGACAGATACGCAGTATTTT. It yields the protein CATSDLGTDTQYF.

The J gene is TRBJ1-1, the V gene TRBV6-5; 8 nucleotides agree with TRBD1. V was clipped by 6 bases and J by 6 bases; unmatched bases: 6. The germline V gene encodes CDR1 MNHEY and CDR2 SVGAGI. The CDR3 totals 13 residues. CDR3 coding DNA: TGTGCCAGCAGGCGGGACAGGTTGTCTGAAGCTTTCTTT. This encodes CASRRDRLSEAFF.